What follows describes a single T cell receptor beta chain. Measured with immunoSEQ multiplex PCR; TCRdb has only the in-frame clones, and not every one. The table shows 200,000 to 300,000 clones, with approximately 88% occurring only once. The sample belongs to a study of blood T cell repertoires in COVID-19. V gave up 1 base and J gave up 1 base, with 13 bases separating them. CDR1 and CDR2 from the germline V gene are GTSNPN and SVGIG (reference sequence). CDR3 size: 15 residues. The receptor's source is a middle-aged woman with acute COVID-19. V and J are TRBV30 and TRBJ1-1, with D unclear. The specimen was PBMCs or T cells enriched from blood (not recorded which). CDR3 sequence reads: CAWSGPSAGNTEAFF. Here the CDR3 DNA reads TGTGCCTGGAGTGGCCCCTCAGCGGGGAACACTGAAGCTTTCTTT.